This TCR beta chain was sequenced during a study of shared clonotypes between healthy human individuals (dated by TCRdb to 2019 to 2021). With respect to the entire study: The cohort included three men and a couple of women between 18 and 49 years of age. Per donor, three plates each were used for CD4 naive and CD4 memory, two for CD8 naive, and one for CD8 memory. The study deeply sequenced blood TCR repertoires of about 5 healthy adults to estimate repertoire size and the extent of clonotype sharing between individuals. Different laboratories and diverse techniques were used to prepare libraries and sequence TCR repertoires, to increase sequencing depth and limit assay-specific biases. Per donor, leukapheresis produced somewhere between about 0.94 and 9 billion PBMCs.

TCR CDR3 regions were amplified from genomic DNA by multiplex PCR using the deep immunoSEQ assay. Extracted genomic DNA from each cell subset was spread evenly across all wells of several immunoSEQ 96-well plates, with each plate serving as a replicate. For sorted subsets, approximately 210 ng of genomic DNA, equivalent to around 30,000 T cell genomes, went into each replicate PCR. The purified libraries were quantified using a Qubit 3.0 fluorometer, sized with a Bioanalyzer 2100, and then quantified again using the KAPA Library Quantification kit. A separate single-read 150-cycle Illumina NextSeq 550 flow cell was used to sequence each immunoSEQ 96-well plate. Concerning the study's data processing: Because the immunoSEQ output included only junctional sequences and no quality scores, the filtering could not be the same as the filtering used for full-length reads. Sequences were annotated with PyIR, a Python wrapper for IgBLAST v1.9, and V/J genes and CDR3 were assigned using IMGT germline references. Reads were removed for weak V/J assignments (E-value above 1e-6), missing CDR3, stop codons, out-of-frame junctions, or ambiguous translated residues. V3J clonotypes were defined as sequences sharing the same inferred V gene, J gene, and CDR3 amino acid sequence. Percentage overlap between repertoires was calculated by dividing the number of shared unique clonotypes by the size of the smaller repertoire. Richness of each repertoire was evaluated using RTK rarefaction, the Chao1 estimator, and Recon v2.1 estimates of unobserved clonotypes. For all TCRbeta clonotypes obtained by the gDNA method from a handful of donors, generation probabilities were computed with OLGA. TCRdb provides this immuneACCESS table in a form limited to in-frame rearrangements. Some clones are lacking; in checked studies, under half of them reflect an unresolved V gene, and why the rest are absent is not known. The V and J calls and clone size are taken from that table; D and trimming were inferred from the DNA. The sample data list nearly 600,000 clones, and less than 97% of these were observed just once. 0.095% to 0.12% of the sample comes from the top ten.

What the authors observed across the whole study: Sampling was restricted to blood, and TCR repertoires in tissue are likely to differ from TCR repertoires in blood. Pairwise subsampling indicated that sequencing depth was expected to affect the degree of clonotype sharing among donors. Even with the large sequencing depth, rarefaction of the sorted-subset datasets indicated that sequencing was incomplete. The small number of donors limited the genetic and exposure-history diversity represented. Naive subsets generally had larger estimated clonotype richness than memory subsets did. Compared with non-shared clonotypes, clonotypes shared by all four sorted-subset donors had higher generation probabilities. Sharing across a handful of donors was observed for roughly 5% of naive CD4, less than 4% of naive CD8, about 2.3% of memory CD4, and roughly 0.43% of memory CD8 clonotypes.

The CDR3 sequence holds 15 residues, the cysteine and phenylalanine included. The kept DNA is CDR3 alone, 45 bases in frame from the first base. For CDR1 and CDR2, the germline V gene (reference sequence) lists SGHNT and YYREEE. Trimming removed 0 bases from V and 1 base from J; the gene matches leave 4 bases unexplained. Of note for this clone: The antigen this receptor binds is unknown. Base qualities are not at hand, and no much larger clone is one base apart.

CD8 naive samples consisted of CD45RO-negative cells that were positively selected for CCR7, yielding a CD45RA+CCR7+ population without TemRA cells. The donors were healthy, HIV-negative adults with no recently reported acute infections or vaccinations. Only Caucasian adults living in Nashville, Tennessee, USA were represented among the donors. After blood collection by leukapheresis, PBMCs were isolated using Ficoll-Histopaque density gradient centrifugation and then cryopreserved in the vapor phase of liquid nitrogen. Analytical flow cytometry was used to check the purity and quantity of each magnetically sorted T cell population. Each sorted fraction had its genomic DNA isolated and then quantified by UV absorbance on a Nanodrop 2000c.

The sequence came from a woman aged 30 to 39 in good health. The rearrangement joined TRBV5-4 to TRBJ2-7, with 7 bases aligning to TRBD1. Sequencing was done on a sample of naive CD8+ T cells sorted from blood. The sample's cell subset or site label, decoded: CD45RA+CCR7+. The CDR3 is CASSLGTGISYEQYF. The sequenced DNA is TGTGCCAGCAGCTTGGGGACAGGAATTTCCTACGAGCAGTACTTC. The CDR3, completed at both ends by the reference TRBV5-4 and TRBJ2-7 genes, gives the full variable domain ETGVTQSPTHLIKTRGQQVTLRCSSQSGHNTVSWYQQALGQGPQFIFQYYREEENGRGNFPPRFSGLQFPNYSSELNVNALELDDSALYLCASSLGTGISYEQYFGPGTRLTVT.